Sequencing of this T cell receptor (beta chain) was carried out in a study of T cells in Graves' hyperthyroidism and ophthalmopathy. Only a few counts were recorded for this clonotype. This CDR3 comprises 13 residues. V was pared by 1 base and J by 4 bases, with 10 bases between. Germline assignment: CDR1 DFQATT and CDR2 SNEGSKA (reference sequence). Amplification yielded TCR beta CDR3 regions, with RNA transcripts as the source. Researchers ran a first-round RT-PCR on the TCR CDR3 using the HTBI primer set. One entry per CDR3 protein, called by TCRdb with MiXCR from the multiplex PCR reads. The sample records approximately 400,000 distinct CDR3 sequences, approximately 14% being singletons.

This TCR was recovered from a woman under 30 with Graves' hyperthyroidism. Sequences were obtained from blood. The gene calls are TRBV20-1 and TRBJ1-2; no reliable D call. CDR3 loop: CSARAQAGYGYTF. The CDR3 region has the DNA TGCAGTGCTAGAGCCCAGGCAGGCTATGGCTACACCTTC.